These 31 T cell receptor beta chains originate from one sample sequenced in a study of identical twins. One entry per CDR3 protein, called by TCRdb with MiXCR from the 5' RACE reads. The table includes roughly 1.6 million distinct CDR3 sequences, about 31% detected once. Sequencing used cord blood. The receptor source for this set is a newborn girl in good health.

The chain carries TRBV6-2 or TRBV6-3 and TRBJ1-1; D ambiguous. V lost 3 bases and J lost 3, with 8 bases in between. Germline CDR1 is MNHEY and CDR2 is SVGEGT. The CDR3 spans 13 residues. CDR3 bases: TGTGCCAGCAGTTATAAGTGGGACACTGAAGCTTTCTTT. This codes for CASSYKWDTEAFF.

The V and J genes are TRBV2 and TRBJ1-5; D is unresolved. Germline values: CDR1 SNHLY, CDR2 FYNNEI. The CDR3 length is 14 residues. Trimming shortened V by 7 bases and J by 0 bases, and 10 bases separated the two germline ends. CDR3 loop: CASILNHSNQPQHF. CDR3 nucleotide sequence: TGTGCCAGCATATTAAACCATAGCAATCAGCCCCAGCATTTT.

The J gene is TRBJ2-3, the V gene TRBV28; TRBD1 matches at 12 bases. The CDR3 has 12 residues. CDR1 and CDR2 from the germline V gene are MDHEN and SYDVKM. The V gene end was trimmed by 10 bases and the J gene end by 11 bases; junction bases not matched to a gene: 7. The CDR3, as DNA: TGTGCCACCCGGGACAGGGGGCCGATGCAGTATTTT. As protein: CATRDRGPMQYF.

The J gene is TRBJ2-5, the V gene TRBV5-1; 12 positions match TRBD2. The germline V gene has CDR1 SGHRS and CDR2 YFSETQ. V gave up 7 bases and J gave up 1 base; unmatched junction bases: 2. This CDR3 is built from 14 residues. The CDR3 is CASGLAGTQETQYF. The CDR3 DNA reads as TGCGCCAGCGGACTAGCGGGGACCCAAGAGACCCAGTACTTC.

This clonotype was picked up a small number of times. The rearrangement uses TRBV3-1 and TRBJ2-3, with TRBD2 matching over 11 bases. V trimming: 4 bases; J trimming: 4 bases; junction bases outside the gene matches: 19. Germline CDR1 reads LGHDT; CDR2 reads YNNKEL (reference sequence). This CDR3 has 20 amino acids. CDR3 protein: CASSPRISRASGGPPDTQYF. The CDR3, as DNA: TGTGCCAGCAGCCCTAGGATCAGCAGGGCTAGCGGGGGGCCGCCAGATACGCAGTATTTT.

The chain uses TRBV7-9 and TRBJ2-3, with 9 nucleotides matching TRBD2. The CDR3 has 14 residues. Germline V gene sequence: CDR1 SEHNR, CDR2 FQNEAQ (reference sequence). V shed 10 bases and J 5 bases; nucleotides not matched to a gene: 10. CDR3 nucleotide sequence: TGTGCCATCCGGGGGCTAGCGGGGATAGATACGCAGTATTTT. It specifies CAIRGLAGIDTQYF.

The rearrangement uses TRBV6-1 and TRBJ2-1, with D uncertain. The germline V gene has CDR1 MNHNS and CDR2 SASEGT. The CDR3 length is 12 residues. V lost 4 bases, J lost 10 bases, and 11 bases lay in between. CDR3 loop: CASSGIPYEQFF. The CDR3 bases are TGTGCCAGCAGTGGTATCCCTTACGAGCAGTTCTTC.

The chain has TRBV5-5 and TRBJ2-2; TRBD2 agrees at 8 bases. The trim removed 2 bases at V and 4 bases at J, leaving 4 bases unmatched. The V gene's germline CDR1 is SGHKS and CDR2 YYEKEE (reference sequence). The CDR3 extends over 15 amino acids. In nucleotides, the CDR3 is TGTGCCAGCAGCTTTGGAGCGGGAGCCACCGGGGAGCTGTTTTTT. Its translation: CASSFGAGATGELFF.

There are many counts of this clonotype. V is TRBV6-1 and J is TRBJ2-7; D ambiguous. V shed 1 base and J shed 0 bases, with 4 bases lying between them. The CDR3 length is 13 residues. Germline V gene lookup returns CDR1 MNHNS and CDR2 SASEGT. In nucleotides, the CDR3 is TGTGCCAGCAGTGAAGTGGGCTCCTACGAGCAGTACTTC. It translates to CASSEVGSYEQYF.

The chain employs TRBV4-2 and TRBJ2-2, with D hard to call. Germline values: CDR1 LGHNA, CDR2 YNFKEQ. Trimming took 1 base from V and 4 from J, leaving 10 bases between them. The CDR3 is 15 residues long. CDR3 loop: CASSQGVPGTGELFF. The CDR3 DNA reads as TGTGCCAGCAGCCAAGGTGTCCCAGGCACCGGGGAGCTGTTTTTT.

This clonotype was counted at least ten times. The chain uses TRBV12-3 or TRBV12-4 and TRBJ2-4; D unclear. The CDR3 loop spans 14 amino acids. Trimming shortened V by 3 bases and J by 0 bases, and 6 bases separated the two germline ends. The CDR3: CASSLSVAKNIQYF. CDR3 nucleotides: TGTGCCAGCAGTTTGTCCGTAGCCAAAAACATTCAGTACTTC.

This clonotype was observed a few times. This rearrangement joins TRBV12-5 to TRBJ2-3, with a weak D call TRBD1 (5 bases). CDR1 LGHNT and CDR2 FRNRAP come from the germline V gene. CDR3 length equals 16 residues. Trimming took 0 bases from V and 3 from J, leaving 13 bases between them. CDR3 bases: TGTGCTAGTGGTTTGGTGCTGGGGAAGGGGACAGATACGCAGTATTTT. This gives the protein CASGLVLGKGTDTQYF. Combining the CDR3 with reference TRBV12-5 and TRBJ2-3 gives the whole variable domain DARVTQTPRHKVTEMGQEVTMRCQPILGHNTVFWYRQTMMQGLELLAYFRNRAPLDDSGMPKDRFSAEMPDATLATLKIQPSEPRDSAVYFCASGLVLGKGTDTQYFGPGTRLTVL.

In this sample, this clonotype turned up many times. CDR3 nucleotide sequence: TGTGCCAGCAGTTACTCGAACCGGCCCCGCTACGAGCAGTACTTC. Residues: CASSYSNRPRYEQYF. The chain links TRBV6-5 to TRBJ2-7; D is unresolved. Germline assignment: CDR1 MNHEY and CDR2 SVGAGI. The CDR3 has 15 amino acids. V shed 0 bases and J shed 3 bases, with 12 bases lying between them.

The chain employs TRBV5-6 and TRBJ2-1, with 7 bases lining up with TRBD2. The CDR3 length is 12 residues. The germline CDR1 and CDR2 sequences are SGHDT and YYEEEE. The junction had 7 bases not matched to a gene; V was cut back by 1 base and J by 15 bases. In DNA form, the CDR3 reads TGTGCCAGCAGCTTGTTCCCTAGCGGATGGTTCTTC. Translating it yields CASSLFPSGWFF.

This clonotype appeared once. The chain has TRBV9 and TRBJ2-2; TRBD2 matches 8 bases. The CDR3 runs to 13 residues. V lost 5 bases to trimming and J lost 7 bases; unmatched junction nucleotides: 4. Germline loops: CDR1 SGDLS, CDR2 YYNGEE. CDR3 region: CASSRGGHGELFF. CDR3 bases: TGTGCCAGCAGTCGGGGGGGCCACGGGGAGCTGTTTTTT. The full variable domain, in which reference TRBV9 and TRBJ2-2 provide the parts outside the CDR3, is DSGVTQTPKHLITATGQRVTLRCSPRSGDLSVYWYQQSLDQGLQFLIQYYNGEERAKGNILERFSAQQFPDLHSELNLSSLELGDSALYFCASSRGGHGELFFGEGSRLTVL.

Comment on this clonotype: A much larger clone sits a single nucleotide away, making a read error possible. The chain is built from TRBV11-2 and TRBJ2-4; D gene ambiguous. The better agreement between TRBJ2-5 and the DNA end casts doubt on the J call. Germline CDR1 SGHAT, CDR2 FQNNGV. The CDR3 spans 17 residues. The CDR3 loop is CAGSLVQLGLHKETQYF. The CDR3 region has the DNA TGTGCCGGCAGCTTAGTTCAGCTCGGGCTCCACAAGGAGACCCAGTACTTC.

This sequence joins TRBV5-1 and TRBJ2-5; 7 bases map to TRBD1. The CDR3 is 13 residues long. In germline, CDR1 is SGHRS, CDR2 YFSETQ. J lost 6 bases, V lost 4 bases, and 6 bases had no gene match. CDR3 coding DNA: TGCGCCAGCAGCACCCGACAGGGAAAGACCCAGTACTTC. This encodes CASSTRQGKTQYF.

The genes are TRBV6-2 or TRBV6-3 and TRBJ2-3, with 12 nucleotides matching TRBD2. CDR3 size: 16 residues. V shed 2 bases and J 5 bases; nucleotides not matched to a gene: 5. CDR1 is MNHEY, CDR2 SVGEGT, per germline. CDR3 bases: TGTGCCAGCAGTTACCTTGGACTAGCGGGGTTAGATACGCAGTATTTT. It codes for CASSYLGLAGLDTQYF.

V usage is TRBV24-1 and J usage is TRBJ2-5, with 9 bases identical to TRBD2. Near its end, the DNA agrees better with TRBJ2-7, so the J call may be wrong. This CDR3 region has 16 residues. Germline CDR1 and CDR2: KGHDR and SFDVKD. CDR3 DNA: TGTGCCACCAGTGATTCGGCTAGCGGGGTCGTAGTCGAGCAGTACTTC. Its protein is CATSDSASGVVVEQYF.

The V and J genes are TRBV6-6 and TRBJ2-7, with TRBD1 matching 8 bases. Looked up from germline, CDR1 is MNHNY and CDR2 is SVGAGI (reference sequence). The V and J ends lost 5 bases and 4 bases, in that order; junction bases with no gene match: 13. The CDR3 consists of 16 residues. CDR3 in amino acids: CASSDHMTGAFYEQYF. For the CDR3, the DNA is TGTGCCAGCAGTGACCACATGACAGGGGCCTTTTACGAGCAGTACTTC.

J is TRBJ1-1 and V is TRBV11-2; a weak D match, TRBD1 (5 bases). There are 15 residues in the CDR3. Germline V gives CDR1 SGHAT, CDR2 FQNNGV. Trimming removed 0 bases at V and 5 bases at J, with 13 bases between. The CDR3 protein is CASSLDRGGVTEAFF. The DNA of the CDR3 is TGTGCCAGCAGCTTAGATCGAGGAGGGGTAACTGAAGCTTTCTTT.

In DNA, the CDR3 is TGTGCCAGCTCTGACAGGGAATCCTACGAGCAGTACTTC. Translation: CASSDRESYEQYF. The chain links TRBV28 to TRBJ2-7, with 7 bases lining up with TRBD1. Germline trimming cut 8 bases from V and 1 base from J; bases unmatched to any gene: 5. Germline CDR1 reads MDHEN; CDR2 reads SYDVKM. The CDR3 is made up of 13 amino acids.

The V gene is TRBV3-1, the J gene TRBJ2-1; no reliable D call. The V end was cut by 0 bases, the J end by 10 bases, with 4 bases between. This CDR3 has 11 residues. CDR1 and CDR2 from the germline V gene are LGHDT and YNNKEL (reference sequence). This CDR3 reads CASSQETEQFF. The CDR3 nucleotides are TGTGCCAGCAGCCAAGAGACGGAGCAGTTCTTC.

The gene calls are TRBV7-2 and TRBJ2-2; D is undetermined. Trimming removed 0 bases from V and 4 bases from J, with 6 bases in between. The germline V gene encodes CDR1 SGHTA and CDR2 FQGNSA. The CDR3 is made up of 14 amino acids. CDR3 DNA sequence: TGTGCCAGCAGCTTAGCAGGCCTCACCGGGGAGCTGTTTTTT. Translation: CASSLAGLTGELFF.

This clonotype appeared a few times. This chain joins TRBV4-2 and TRBJ1-2; D remains unclear. Trimming cost V 0 bases and J 4 bases, with 6 bases left between them. CDR1 is LGHNA, CDR2 YNFKEQ, per germline. This CDR3 comprises 13 residues. In nucleotides, the CDR3 is TGTGCCAGCAGCCAAGAACCCTTCTATGGCTACACCTTC. This translates into CASSQEPFYGYTF.

This clonotype was counted a few times. The rearrangement uses TRBV5-1 and TRBJ2-1; 9 bases are shared with TRBD2. After removal of 0 bases from V and 9 bases from J, the junction contained 7 bases not matched to a gene. CDR3 length: 15 amino acids. Germline CDR1 and CDR2: SGHRS and YFSETQ. This chain's CDR3 is CASSLVSSGNLEQFF. CDR3 DNA: TGCGCCAGCAGCTTGGTGTCTAGCGGGAACCTTGAGCAGTTCTTC.

This clonotype turned up a few times. The chain has TRBV6-2 or TRBV6-3 and TRBJ1-4; tentatively, D is TRBD1 (6 bases). The CDR3 is 14 residues long. Germline V CDR1 and CDR2: MNHEY, SVGEGT. The V gene lost 7 bases and the J gene lost 6 bases, with 15 bases spanning the gap. The CDR3 DNA follows: TGTGCCAGCACCTGGGACATAGGGGATGAAAAACTGTTTTTT. Its translation is CASTWDIGDEKLFF.

The chain combines TRBV12-3 or TRBV12-4 with TRBJ1-6; D is possibly TRBD1 (6 bases). The V end was cut by 2 bases, the J end by 0 bases, with 14 bases between. There are 18 residues in the CDR3. CDR3 DNA sequence: TGTGCCAGCAGTTTAAGCGGGACACCGAGCTCCTATAATTCACCCCTCCACTTT. It codes for CASSLSGTPSSYNSPLHF.

V gene TRBV20-1 combines with J gene TRBJ2-7; D remains ambiguous. Germline CDR1 DFQATT, CDR2 SNEGSKA (reference sequence). Trimming pared 2 bases from V and 11 bases from J, leaving 4 bases between. The CDR3 covers 8 residues. The CDR3 nucleotides are TGCAGTGCTAGAAACGAGTACTTC. Its protein product is CSARNEYF.

This clonotype was recorded a few times. The V and J genes are TRBV27 and TRBJ1-2; D might be TRBD1 (5 bases). The ends were cut back, 8 bases at V and 2 bases at J, with 12 bases in the middle. CDR3 length: 13 amino acids. The germline V gene has CDR1 MNHEY and CDR2 SMNVEV (reference sequence). The CDR3 loop reads CASALGPNYGYTF. In DNA form, the CDR3 reads TGTGCCAGCGCCCTGGGACCGAACTATGGCTACACCTTC.

This clonotype was counted between two and nine times. This chain links TRBV12-3 or TRBV12-4 with TRBJ2-3; TRBD2 matches at 8 bases. This CDR3 has 16 residues. V was pared by 6 bases and J by 2 bases, with 10 bases of the junction left unmatched. The CDR3 reads CASSPTVLADTDTQYF. The CDR3 DNA is TGTGCCAGCAGCCCGACAGTACTAGCGGACACAGATACGCAGTATTTT.